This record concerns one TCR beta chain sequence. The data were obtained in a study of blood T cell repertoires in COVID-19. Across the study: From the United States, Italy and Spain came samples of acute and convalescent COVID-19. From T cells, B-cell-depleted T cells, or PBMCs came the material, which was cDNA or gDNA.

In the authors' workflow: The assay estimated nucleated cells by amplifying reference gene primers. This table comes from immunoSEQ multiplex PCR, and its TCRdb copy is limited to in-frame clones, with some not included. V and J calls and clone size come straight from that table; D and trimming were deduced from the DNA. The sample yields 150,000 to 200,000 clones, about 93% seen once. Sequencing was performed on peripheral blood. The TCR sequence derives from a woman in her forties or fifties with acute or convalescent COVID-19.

Written as DNA, the CDR3 is TGTGCCAGCTCGCTAAGAAACACCGGGGAGCTGTTTTTT. Encoded protein: CASSLRNTGELFF. V is TRBV18 and J is TRBJ2-2; D is uncertain. Trimming shortened V by 6 bases and J by 2 bases, and 7 bases separated the two germline ends. CDR1 is KGHSH and CDR2 is LQKENI in the germline V gene. CDR3 length: 13 residues.